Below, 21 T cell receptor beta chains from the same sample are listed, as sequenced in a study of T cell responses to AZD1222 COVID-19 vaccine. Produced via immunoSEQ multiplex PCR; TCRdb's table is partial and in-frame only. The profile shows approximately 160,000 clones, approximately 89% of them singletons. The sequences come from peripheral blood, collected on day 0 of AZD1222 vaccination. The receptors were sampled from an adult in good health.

CDR3 sequence (DNA): TGTGCCAGCAGCCAAGCCCCGGACGGACGGTGGGAGCAGTTCTTC. It encodes CASSQAPDGRWEQFF. V is TRBV4-2 and J is TRBJ2-1; D call uncertain. This CDR3 comprises 15 residues. Trimming shortened V by 1 base and J by 10 bases, and 17 bases separated the two germline ends. Germline CDR1 and CDR2: LGHNA and YNFKEQ.

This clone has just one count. The CDR3 bases are TGTGCCAGCAGTTGGGGAGACAGGGGTGAGCAGTTCTTC. This gives the protein CASSWGDRGEQFF. This chain connects TRBV27 to TRBJ2-1; 8 nucleotides align to TRBD1. The J segment lost 9 bases and the V segment lost 4 bases, leaving 5 bases of the junction unmatched. The CDR3 loop spans 13 amino acids. Per the germline V gene, CDR1 is MNHEY and CDR2 is SMNVEV (reference sequence).

The CDR3 protein is CASSSYRGLSAPHNSPLHF. For the CDR3, the DNA is TGTGCCAGTAGTTCATACAGGGGACTATCCGCTCCCCATAATTCACCCCTCCACTTT. The rearrangement links TRBV19 to TRBJ1-6; 7 positions agree with TRBD1. V lost 5 bases to trimming and J lost 5 bases; unmatched junction nucleotides: 18. The CDR3 loop spans 19 amino acids. Germline V gives CDR1 LNHDA, CDR2 SQIVND (reference sequence).

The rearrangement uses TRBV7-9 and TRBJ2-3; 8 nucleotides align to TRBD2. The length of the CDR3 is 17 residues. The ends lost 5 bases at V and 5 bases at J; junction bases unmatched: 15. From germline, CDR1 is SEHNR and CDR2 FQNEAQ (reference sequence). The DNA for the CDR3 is TGTGCCAGCAGCGCAGAGGGAATCGGGAGGGCCATAGATACGCAGTATTTT. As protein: CASSAEGIGRAIDTQYF.

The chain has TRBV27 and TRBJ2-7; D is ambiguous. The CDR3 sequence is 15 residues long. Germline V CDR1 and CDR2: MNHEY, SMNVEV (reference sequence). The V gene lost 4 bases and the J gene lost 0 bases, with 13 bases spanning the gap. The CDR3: CASSSRWGSSYEQYF. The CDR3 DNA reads TGTGCCAGCAGTTCCCGTTGGGGTAGCTCCTACGAGCAGTACTTC.

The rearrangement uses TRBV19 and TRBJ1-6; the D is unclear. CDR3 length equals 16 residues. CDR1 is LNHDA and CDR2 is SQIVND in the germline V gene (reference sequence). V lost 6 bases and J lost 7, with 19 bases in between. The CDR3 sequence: CASRGPGRAENSPLHF. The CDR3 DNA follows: TGTGCCAGTAGGGGCCCTGGGAGAGCGGAGAATTCACCCCTCCACTTT. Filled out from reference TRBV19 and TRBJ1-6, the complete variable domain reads DGGITQSPKYLFRKEGQNVTLSCEQNLNHDAMYWYRQDPGQGLRLIYYSQIVNDFQKGDIAEGYSVSREKKESFPLTVTSAQKNPTAFYLCASRGPGRAENSPLHFGNGTRLTVT.

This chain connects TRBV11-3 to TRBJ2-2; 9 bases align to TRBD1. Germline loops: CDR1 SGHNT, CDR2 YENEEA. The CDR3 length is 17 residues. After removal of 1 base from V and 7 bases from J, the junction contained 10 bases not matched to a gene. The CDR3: CASSLATGTGLRGELFF. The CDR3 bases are TGTGCCAGCAGCTTAGCCACCGGGACAGGGTTACGCGGGGAGCTGTTTTTT. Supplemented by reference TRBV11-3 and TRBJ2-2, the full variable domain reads EAGVVQSPRYKIIEKKQPVAFWCNPISGHNTLYWYLQNLGQGPELLIRYENEEAVDDSQLPKDRFSAERLKGVDSTLKIQPAELGDSAVYLCASSLATGTGLRGELFFGEGSRLTVL.

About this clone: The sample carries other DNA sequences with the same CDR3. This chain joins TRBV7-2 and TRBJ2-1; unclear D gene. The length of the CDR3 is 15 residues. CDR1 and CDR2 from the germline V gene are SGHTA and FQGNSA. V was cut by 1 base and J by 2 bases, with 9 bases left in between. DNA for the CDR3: TGTGCCAGCAGCTTAGGGGGTACCACCTACAATGAGCAGTTCTTC. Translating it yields CASSLGGTTYNEQFF.

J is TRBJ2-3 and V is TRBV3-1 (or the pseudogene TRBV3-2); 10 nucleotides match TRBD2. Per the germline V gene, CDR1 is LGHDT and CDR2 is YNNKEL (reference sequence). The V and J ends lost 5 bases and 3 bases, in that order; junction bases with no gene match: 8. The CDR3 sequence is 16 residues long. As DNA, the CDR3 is TGTGCCAGCAGCTCGACCTCTAGCGGGAGAACAGATACGCAGTATTTT. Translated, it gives CASSSTSSGRTDTQYF.

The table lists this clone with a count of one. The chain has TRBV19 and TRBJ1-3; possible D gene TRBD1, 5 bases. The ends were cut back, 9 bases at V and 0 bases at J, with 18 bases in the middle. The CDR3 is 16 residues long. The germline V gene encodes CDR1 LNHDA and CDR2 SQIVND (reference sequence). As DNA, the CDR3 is TGTGCCAGCTCCCTCCAGGGACTCCTCTCTGGAAACACCATATATTTT. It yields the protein CASSLQGLLSGNTIYF.

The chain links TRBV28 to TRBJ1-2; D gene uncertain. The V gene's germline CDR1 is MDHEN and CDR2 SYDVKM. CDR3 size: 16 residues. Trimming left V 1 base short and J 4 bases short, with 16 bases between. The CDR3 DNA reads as TGTGCCAGCAGTTTATTGCGGGTGGGGATAATCTATGGCTACACCTTC. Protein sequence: CASSLLRVGIIYGYTF.

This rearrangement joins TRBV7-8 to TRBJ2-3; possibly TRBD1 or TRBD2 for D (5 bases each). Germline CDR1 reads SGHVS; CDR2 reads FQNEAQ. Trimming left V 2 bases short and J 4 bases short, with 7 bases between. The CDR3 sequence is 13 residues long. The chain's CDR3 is CASSLLGADTQYF. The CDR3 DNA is TGTGCCAGCAGCTTATTGGGGGCAGATACGCAGTATTTT.

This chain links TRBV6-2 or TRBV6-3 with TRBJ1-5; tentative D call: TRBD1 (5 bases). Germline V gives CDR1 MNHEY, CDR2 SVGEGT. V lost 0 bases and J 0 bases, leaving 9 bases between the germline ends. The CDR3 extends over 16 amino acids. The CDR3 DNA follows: TGTGCCAGCAGTTACTCGATGAGGGGTAGCAATCAGCCCCAGCATTTT. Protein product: CASSYSMRGSNQPQHF.

The DNA for the CDR3 is TGTGCCAGCAGCCGGGGGACAGGGGGGGCAGAGACCCAGTACTTC. It codes for CASSRGTGGAETQYF. V is TRBV7-2 and J is TRBJ2-5, with 11 bases aligning to TRBD1. The junction had 6 bases not matched to a gene; V was cut back by 5 bases and J by 4 bases. The CDR3 is 15 residues long. Looked up from germline, CDR1 is SGHTA and CDR2 is FQGNSA.

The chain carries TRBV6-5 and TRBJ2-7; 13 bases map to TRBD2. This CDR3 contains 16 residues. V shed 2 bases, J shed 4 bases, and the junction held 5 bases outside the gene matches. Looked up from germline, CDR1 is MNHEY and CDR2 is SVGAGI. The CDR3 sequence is CASSYQRTSGSYEQYF. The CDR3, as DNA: TGTGCCAGCAGTTACCAGAGGACTAGCGGGAGTTACGAGCAGTACTTC.

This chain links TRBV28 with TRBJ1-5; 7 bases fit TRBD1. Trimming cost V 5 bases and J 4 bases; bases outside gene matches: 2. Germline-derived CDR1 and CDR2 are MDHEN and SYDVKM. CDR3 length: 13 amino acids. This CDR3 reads CASSPGGNQPQHF. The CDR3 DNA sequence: TGTGCCAGCAGTCCAGGGGGAAATCAGCCCCAGCATTTT.

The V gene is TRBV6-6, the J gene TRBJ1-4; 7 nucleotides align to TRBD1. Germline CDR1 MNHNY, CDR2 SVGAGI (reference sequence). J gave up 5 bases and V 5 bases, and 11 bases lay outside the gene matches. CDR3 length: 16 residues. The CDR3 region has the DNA TGTGCCAGCAGTGCTCGAAGGGGGACAGTCAATGAAAAACTGTTTTTT. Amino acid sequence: CASSARRGTVNEKLFF.

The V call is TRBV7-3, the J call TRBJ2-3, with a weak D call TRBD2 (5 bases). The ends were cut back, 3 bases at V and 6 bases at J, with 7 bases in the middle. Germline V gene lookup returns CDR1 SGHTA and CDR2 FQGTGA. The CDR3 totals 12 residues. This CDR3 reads CASSFPSDTQYF. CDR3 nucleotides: TGTGCCAGCAGCTTTCCTAGCGATACGCAGTATTTT.

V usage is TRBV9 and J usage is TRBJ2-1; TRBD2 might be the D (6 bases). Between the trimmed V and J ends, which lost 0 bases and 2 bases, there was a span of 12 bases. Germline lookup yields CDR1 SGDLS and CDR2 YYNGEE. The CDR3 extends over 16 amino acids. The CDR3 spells CASSVGEGGPYNEQFF. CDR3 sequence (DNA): TGTGCCAGCAGCGTAGGTGAGGGAGGCCCCTACAATGAGCAGTTCTTC. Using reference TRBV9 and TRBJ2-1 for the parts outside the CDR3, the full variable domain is DSGVTQTPKHLITATGQRVTLRCSPRSGDLSVYWYQQSLDQGLQFLIQYYNGEERAKGNILERFSAQQFPDLHSELNLSSLELGDSALYFCASSVGEGGPYNEQFFGPGTRLTVL.

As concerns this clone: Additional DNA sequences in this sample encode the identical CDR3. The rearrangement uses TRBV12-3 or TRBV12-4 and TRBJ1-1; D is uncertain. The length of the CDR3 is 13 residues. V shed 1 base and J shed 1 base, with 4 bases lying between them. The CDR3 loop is CASSLGQNTEAFF. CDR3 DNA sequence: TGTGCCAGCAGTTTAGGTCAGAACACTGAAGCTTTCTTT.

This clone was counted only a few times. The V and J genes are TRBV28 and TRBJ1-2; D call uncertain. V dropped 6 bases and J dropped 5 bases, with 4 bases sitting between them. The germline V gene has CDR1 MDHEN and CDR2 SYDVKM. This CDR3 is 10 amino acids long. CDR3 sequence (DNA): TGTGCCAGCAGGGAATATGGCTACACCTTC. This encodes CASREYGYTF.